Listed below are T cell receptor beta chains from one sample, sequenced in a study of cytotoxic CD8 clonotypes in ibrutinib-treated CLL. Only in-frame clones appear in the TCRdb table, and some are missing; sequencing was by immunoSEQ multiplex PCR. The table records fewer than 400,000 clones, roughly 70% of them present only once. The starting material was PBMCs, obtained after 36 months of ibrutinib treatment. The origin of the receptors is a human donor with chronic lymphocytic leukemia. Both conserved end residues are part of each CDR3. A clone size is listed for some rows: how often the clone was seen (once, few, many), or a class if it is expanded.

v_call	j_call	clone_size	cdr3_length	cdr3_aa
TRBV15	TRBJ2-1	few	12	CATSGNVGEQFF
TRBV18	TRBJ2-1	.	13	CASSPPGVGEQFF
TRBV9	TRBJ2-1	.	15	CASSVSGVAYNEQFF
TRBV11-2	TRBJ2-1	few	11	CASRRDSGQFF
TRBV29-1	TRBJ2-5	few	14	CSVATSGGEETQYF
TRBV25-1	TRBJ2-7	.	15	CASSDGGRYTYEQYF
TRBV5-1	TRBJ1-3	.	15	CASSLEAGPGNTIYF
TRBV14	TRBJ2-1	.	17	CASSHQASGRYYNEQFF
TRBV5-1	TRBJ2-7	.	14	CASRGQRLSYEQYF
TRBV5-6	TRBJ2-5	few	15	CASSLGLGGGETQYF
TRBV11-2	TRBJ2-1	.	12	CASSPFFNEQFF
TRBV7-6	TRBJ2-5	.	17	CASSLARGTGGQETQYF
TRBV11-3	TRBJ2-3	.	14	CASSLDRATDTQYF
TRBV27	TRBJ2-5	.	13	CASSPYLQETQYF
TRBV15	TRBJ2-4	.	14	CATSRLPGQNIQYF
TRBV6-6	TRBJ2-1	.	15	CASRVAGLTYNEQFF
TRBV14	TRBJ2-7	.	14	CASSSIQGHGEQYF
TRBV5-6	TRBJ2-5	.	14	CASSHSGAYETQYF
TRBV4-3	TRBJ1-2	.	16	CASSQTSGTNFYGYTF
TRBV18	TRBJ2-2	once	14	CASSPLSGAGELFF
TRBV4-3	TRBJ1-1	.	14	CASSQARGGDRAFF
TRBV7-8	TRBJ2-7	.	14	CASSSSGRIGEQYF
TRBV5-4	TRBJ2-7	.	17	CASSGLGVAGESYEQYF
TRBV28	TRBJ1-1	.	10	CASSTIGAFF
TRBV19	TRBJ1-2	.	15	CASSIDIQLTYGYTF
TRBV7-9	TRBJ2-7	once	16	CASSLASGARIGEQYF
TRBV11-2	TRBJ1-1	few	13	CASSPRSVTEAFF
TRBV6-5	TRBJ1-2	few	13	CASSPDMGSGYTF
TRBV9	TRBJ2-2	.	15	CASSVAGGLTGELFF
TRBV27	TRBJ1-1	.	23	CASSFLRPPTPLPQDRVGTEAFF
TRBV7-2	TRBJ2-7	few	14	CASSLGQGAHEQYF
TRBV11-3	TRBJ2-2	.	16	CASSFHRGHDTGELFF
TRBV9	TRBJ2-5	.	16	CASSPAPWGLEETQYF
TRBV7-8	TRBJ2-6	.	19	CASSFSPGGETSGANVLTF
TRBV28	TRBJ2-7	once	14	CASRVTSANYEQYF
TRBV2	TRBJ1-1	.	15	CASSGPQTGGTEAFF
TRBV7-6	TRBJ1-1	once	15	CASSHKGQGDTEAFF
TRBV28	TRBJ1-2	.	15	CASSLTRGQGKGYTF
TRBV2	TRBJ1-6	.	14	CAILGGWYNSPLHF
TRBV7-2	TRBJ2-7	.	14	CASSLATGPYEQYF
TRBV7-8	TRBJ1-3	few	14	CASSIRGRGNTIYF
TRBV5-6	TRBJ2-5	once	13	CASSDFSQETQYF
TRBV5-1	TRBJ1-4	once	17	CASSLRAGAKTNEKLFF